This TCR beta chain was captured by sequencing in a study of CD8+CD57+ T cells in acquired aplastic anemia (dated by TCRdb to 2016 to 2019). Regarding the research as a whole: DNA extracted from sorted CD4+ and CD8+ cells had a mean of about 3.2 ug, with a range of roughly 0.17 to 27.4 ug. CD8+CD57+ expansion was defined as a frequency above the mean frequency observed in healthy subjects. Points the paper makes about the study in general: Although around 30 CD8+ CDR3 sequences were shared by patients and controls, these sequences appeared highly expressed in patients and within the immunodominant clones of patients. CD8+ Simpson's diversity did not differ significantly between patients and healthy controls (P=0.060).

A word on this clonotype: It has no known antigen specificity. Within one base of it there is no much larger clone, and no base qualities were kept.

Patients chosen for sequencing had shown expansion of CD8+CD57+ cells by flow cytometry. All patients had severe acquired aplastic anemia diagnosed by International Study of Aplastic Anemia and Agranulocytosis and Camitta criteria. No therapy had been received by the patients at the time of blood sampling. The study deep-sequenced TCR repertoires of sorted CD4+ and CD8+ blood T cells from severe aplastic anemia patients and healthy subjects. In the USA, patient enrollment took place under clinicaltrials.gov protocols 00001620, 01623167, 00001397, 00071045, 00081523 and 00961064. Ficoll-Paque density gradient centrifugation was used to isolate peripheral blood mononuclear cells. Before DNA was extracted, CD4+ and CD8+ T cells were sorted using either FACS or magnetic beads. TCR beta VDJ combination and CDR3 sequence profiling used genomic DNA as the template. An Illumina HiSeq 2000 was used for TCR repertoire sequencing. As for the authors' bioinformatics: Repertoire assessment relied on Simpson's diversity index, CDR3 size and DJ length profiles, and TRBV/TRBJ rearrangement plots. The immunodominant clone was defined as the most abundant DNA sequence in deep sequencing data. CDR3 amino acid sequences were checked for sharing between subjects and were compared against published repertoires and the VDJdb database. TCRdb reprocessing: public reads trimmed at Q25 with fastp, clones called with MiXCR, in-frame beta chains kept. Here each entry gathers all rows of one CDR3 protein and keeps the most common genes and DNA. The V and J calls were determined by TCRdb, not by the authors. The sample has around 190,000 distinct CDR3 sequences on record, approximately 48% of them singletons. The ten largest clones take up 10% to 15% of the sample.

Its CDR3 holds 15 amino acids, cysteine through phenylalanine. The CDR3 DNA has 45 bases and is translated from base 1. The junction shows trimming of 3 bases on V and 4 bases on J, and the gene matches do not reach 8 bases of it. The specimen sequenced was sorted CD4+, CD8+, or CD8+CD57+ T cells (not recorded which) from PBMCs. This receptor was obtained from a human donor with aplastic anemia. The V and J genes are TRBV12-3 or TRBV12-4 and TRBJ1-1, and TRBD1 aligns with 7 junction nucleotides. CDR3 reads: CASSLSGGRGTEAFF. The sequenced DNA: TGTGCCAGCAGTTTGTCAGGGGGTCGGGGCACTGAAGCTTTCTTT.